The clone carrying this TCR beta chain was detected ten times or more. Its antigen remains unknown. Thyroid ultrasound, orbital computed tomography, clinical symptoms, and serum thyroxine and TRAb underpinned diagnoses. This CDR3 is built from 20 residues. Germline V gene sequence: CDR1 MNHEY, CDR2 SVGEGT. Unmatched junction bases numbered 18, after V lost 2 bases and J lost 1 base. These data come from a study of T cells in Graves' hyperthyroidism and ophthalmopathy. General study findings and limits: A median roughly 6.6 months before onset, the model predicted ophthalmopathy. Blood shared most expanded thyroid clonotypes above 0.001. A 13 V-J signature model discriminated ophthalmopathy versus stable hyperthyroidism.

TCR beta CDR3 regions were amplified from RNA. In the first-round RT-PCR of the TCR CDR3, the HTBI primer set was used. TCRdb re-called the multiplex PCR reads through MiXCR, storing one row per CDR3 protein. The sample yields 560,000 or so distinct CDR3 sequences, just under 20% seen once. This TCR derives from a man aged 35 to 55 with Graves' ophthalmopathy. This rearrangement joins TRBV6-2 or TRBV6-3 to TRBJ1-1, with 8 nucleotides matching TRBD1. The sample consisted of blood. CDR3 loop: CASSYPTPWTGRGANTEAFF. The CDR3 nucleotides are TGTGCCAGCAGTTACCCGACCCCTTGGACAGGGCGGGGGGCGAACACTGAAGCTTTCTTT.